This T cell receptor beta chain was recovered during a study of blood T cell repertoires in COVID-19. About the study: COVID-19 samples from acute and convalescent phases originated in the United States, Italy and Spain.

This CDR3 comprises 16 residues. The V end lost 5 bases, the J end lost 1 base, and 14 bases lay between the germline ends. Germline-derived CDR1 and CDR2 are SEHNR and FQNEAQ (reference sequence). Using immunoSEQ multiplex PCR, the repertoire was profiled, and TCRdb retains in-frame clones only, with some absent. The table has fewer than 250,000 clones, around nine tenths seen once. The J gene is TRBJ2-2, the V gene TRBV7-9, with a tentative D call TRBD2 (5 bases). The TCR was taken from a man in his sixties with COVID-19, enrolled during active disease. Sequenced input: peripheral blood. CDR3 nucleotides: TGTGCCAGCAGCCGTAGCCGGGGAAAGAACACCGGGGAGCTGTTTTTT. Encoded protein: CASSRSRGKNTGELFF.